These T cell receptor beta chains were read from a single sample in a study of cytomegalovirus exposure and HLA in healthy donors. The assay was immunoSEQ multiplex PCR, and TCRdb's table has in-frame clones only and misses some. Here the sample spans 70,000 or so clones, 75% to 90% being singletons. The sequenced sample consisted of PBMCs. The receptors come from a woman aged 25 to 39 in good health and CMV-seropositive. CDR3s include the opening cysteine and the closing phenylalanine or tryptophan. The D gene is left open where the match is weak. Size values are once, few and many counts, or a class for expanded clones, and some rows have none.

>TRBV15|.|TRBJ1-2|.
CATSRVVNQGGYGYTF
TGTGCCACCAGCAGAGTGGTTAACCAGGGTGGCTATGGCTACACCTTC
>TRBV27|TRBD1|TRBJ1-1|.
CASSLKWDSLEAFF
TGTGCCAGCAGTCTAAAATGGGACAGCCTCGAAGCTTTCTTT
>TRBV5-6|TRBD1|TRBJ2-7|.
CASSAGTASYEQYF
TGTGCCAGCAGCGCCGGGACAGCTTCCTACGAGCAGTACTTC
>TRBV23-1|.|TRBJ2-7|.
CASSQSGHPYEQYF
TGCGCCAGCAGTCAGTCGGGACACCCCTACGAGCAGTACTTC
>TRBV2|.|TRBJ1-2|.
CASRSTGYYGYTF
TGTGCCAGCAGGAGTACAGGGTACTATGGCTACACCTTC
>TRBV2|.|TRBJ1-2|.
CASSEAGMAGSGGYTF
TGTGCCAGCAGTGAAGCAGGGATGGCGGGGAGTGGCGGCTACACCTTC
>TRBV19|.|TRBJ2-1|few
CASSLKSSYNEQFF
TGTGCCAGTAGCTTGAAGAGCTCCTACAATGAGCAGTTCTTC
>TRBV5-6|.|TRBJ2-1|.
CASSLAIILSRSEQFF
TGTGCCAGCAGCTTGGCTATTATCTTGTCTAGGTCTGAGCAGTTCTTC
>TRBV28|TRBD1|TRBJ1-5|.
CASSPAGTGGSWSNQPQHF
TGTGCCAGCAGTCCCGCCGGGACAGGGGGCTCTTGGAGCAATCAGCCCCAGCATTTT
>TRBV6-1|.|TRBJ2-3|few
CASRGTLLGNTQYF
TGTGCCAGCAGAGGGACTCTCCTTGGTAATACGCAGTATTTT
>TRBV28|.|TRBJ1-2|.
CASSFPTGPYGYTF
TGTGCCAGCAGTTTCCCCACAGGGCCTTATGGCTACACCTTC
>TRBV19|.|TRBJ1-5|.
CASRIASGQPQHF
TGTGCCAGTAGAATCGCCTCGGGTCAGCCCCAGCATTTT
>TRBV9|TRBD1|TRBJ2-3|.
CASSVVDRSTDTQYF
TGTGCCAGCAGCGTAGTGGACAGGAGCACAGATACGCAGTATTTT